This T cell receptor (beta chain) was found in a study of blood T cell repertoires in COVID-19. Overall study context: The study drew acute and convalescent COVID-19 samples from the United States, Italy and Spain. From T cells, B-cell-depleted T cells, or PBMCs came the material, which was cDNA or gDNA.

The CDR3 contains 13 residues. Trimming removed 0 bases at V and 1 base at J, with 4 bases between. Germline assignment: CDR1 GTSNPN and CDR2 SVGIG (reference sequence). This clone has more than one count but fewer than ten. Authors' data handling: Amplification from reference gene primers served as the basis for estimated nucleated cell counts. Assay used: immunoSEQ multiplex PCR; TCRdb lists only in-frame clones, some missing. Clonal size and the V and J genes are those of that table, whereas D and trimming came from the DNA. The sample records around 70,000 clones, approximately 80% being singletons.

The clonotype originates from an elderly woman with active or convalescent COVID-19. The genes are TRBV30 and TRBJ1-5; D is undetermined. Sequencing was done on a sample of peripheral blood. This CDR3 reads CAWSVQSNQPQHF. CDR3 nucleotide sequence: TGTGCCTGGAGTGTACAAAGCAATCAGCCCCAGCATTTT.